This T cell receptor beta chain was sequenced for a study of post-analysis software for immune sequencing data. Study conclusions and caveats: In patients, about 5 TRBV segments were more frequent than in controls, with TRBV5-6, TRBV5-1 and TRBV20-1 among them.

TCR beta cDNA libraries had unique molecular identifiers. From the PCR reads, TCRdb called clonotypes with MiXCR, one entry per CDR3 protein. The sample lists around 440,000 distinct CDR3 sequences; 40% to 55% were seen once. Germline CDR1 and CDR2: DFQATT and SNEGSKA (reference sequence). Trimming took off 3 bases at V and 3 bases at J, with 11 bases between the two ends. This CDR3 contains 13 residues. To note about this clonotype: Its antigen is as yet unknown.

This chain uses TRBV20-1 with TRBJ2-5; D is possibly TRBD1 (6 bases). The sequence came from a girl aged 5-17 years with multiple sclerosis. The sample consisted of blood. Written as DNA, the CDR3 is TGCAGTGCTAGTTCAACAGGGAAAGAGACCCAGTACTTC. Protein: CSASSTGKETQYF.